Listed here are 26 T cell receptor beta chains from one sample, sequenced in a study of blood T cells in healthy people across ages. A J-beta primer mix and a sample-barcoded 5' primer were used in a second PCR of roughly 6 to 11 cycles. One entry per CDR3 protein results from TCRdb running MiXCR on the 5' RACE reads. The sample holds approximately 1.5 million distinct CDR3 sequences, 42% seen once. Sequencing used blood. Receptors originate from a woman in her late teens or twenties in good health.

The V gene is TRBV7-2, the J gene TRBJ2-7; 11 nucleotides line up with TRBD2. CDR3 length: 16 amino acids. The V segment lost 1 base and the J segment 2 bases; nucleotides outside the gene matches: 4. In germline, CDR1 is SGHTA, CDR2 FQGNSA. CDR3 nucleotide sequence: TGTGCCAGCAGCTTAGTAGTAGCGGGGGGGACCTACGAGCAGTACTTC. Translating it yields CASSLVVAGGTYEQYF.

The chain links TRBV2 to TRBJ1-5, with TRBD1 identical over 7 bases. The J segment lost 5 bases and the V segment lost 6 bases, leaving 7 bases of the junction unmatched. Germline V gene data show CDR1 as SNHLY and CDR2 as FYNNEI. There are 14 residues in the CDR3. The CDR3 sequence is CASRDDRAYQPQHF. The CDR3 bases are TGTGCCAGCAGGGATGACAGGGCCTATCAGCCCCAGCATTTT. Based on the CDR3 plus reference TRBV2 and TRBJ1-5, the full variable domain is EPEVTQTPSHQVTQMGQEVILRCVPISNHLYFYWYRQILGQKVEFLVSFYNNEISEKSEIFDDQFSVERPDGSNFTLKIRSTKLEDSAMYFCASRDDRAYQPQHFGDGTRLSIL.

Concerning this clonotype: A read error may be the cause here, since a much bigger clone is one base away. V usage is TRBV5-6 and J usage is TRBJ2-1, with TRBD2 as a possible D gene (6 bases). The CDR3 is 15 residues long. From germline, CDR1 is SGHDT and CDR2 YYEEEE. CDR3 sequence: CASSTTSWGINKQFF. CDR3 in DNA: TGTGCCAGCTCAACTACTAGCTGGGGGATCAATAAGCAGTTCTTC.

The sample holds a few counts of this clonotype. This chain joins TRBV12-3 or TRBV12-4 and TRBJ1-2; D remains unclear. Trimming stripped 3 bases from V and 5 bases from J, with 10 bases between. This CDR3 has 13 amino acids. The CDR3 sequence is CASSFRAVYGYTF. The CDR3 DNA reads as TGTGCCAGCAGTTTTCGGGCAGTTTATGGCTACACCTTC.

This chain connects TRBV4-1 to TRBJ2-7; D remains ambiguous. The CDR3 runs 16 residues. V was pared by 3 bases and J by 5 bases, with 20 bases between. The germline gives CDR1 MGHRA, CDR2 YSYEKL. The CDR3 region is CASSQAERQFSHEQYF. CDR3 bases: TGCGCCAGCAGCCAGGCCGAGAGGCAGTTCAGCCACGAGCAGTACTTC.

V is TRBV9 and J is TRBJ2-1, with a possible D match to TRBD1 (6 bases). The CDR3 contains 14 residues. V lost 6 bases and J 0 bases, leaving 10 bases between the germline ends. CDR1 is SGDLS and CDR2 is YYNGEE in the germline V gene. The CDR3 spells CASTADSSYNEQFF. CDR3 coding DNA: TGTGCCAGCACTGCGGACAGCTCCTACAATGAGCAGTTCTTC.

The chain carries TRBV7-9 and TRBJ1-1; possibly TRBD1 for D (5 bases). This CDR3 region has 14 residues. Germline V gene lookup returns CDR1 SEHNR and CDR2 FQNEAQ (reference sequence). The V end was cut by 3 bases, the J end by 6 bases, with 14 bases between. The CDR3 region is CASSFVGGGAEAFF. The CDR3 DNA reads as TGTGCCAGCAGCTTCGTTGGCGGAGGGGCTGAAGCTTTCTTT.

This chain uses TRBV20-1 with TRBJ2-1; D possibly corresponds to TRBD2 (5 bases). Germline V gives CDR1 DFQATT, CDR2 SNEGSKA (reference sequence). CDR3 length: 12 amino acids. V gave up 7 bases and J gave up 3 bases, with 10 bases separating them. In nucleotides, the CDR3 is TGCAGTGGTTTAGCGCTCTACAATGAGCAGTTCTTC. As protein: CSGLALYNEQFF.

The chain carries TRBV6-1 and TRBJ1-2; D is perhaps TRBD1 (5 bases). The V gene's germline CDR1 is MNHNS and CDR2 SASEGT. V was pared by 8 bases and J by 11 bases, with 21 bases between. The CDR3 loop spans 13 amino acids. The CDR3 region has the DNA TGTGCCAGCTCCGACCCGATGGGGCAGCAGTACACCTTC. Encoded protein: CASSDPMGQQYTF.

The CDR3 DNA is TGTGCCAGCAGCCCCGGACAGGGGCAGTTCTTC. Encoded protein: CASSPGQGQFF. The rearrangement links TRBV7-9 to TRBJ2-1; TRBD1 matches at 8 bases. J gave up 12 bases and V 5 bases, and 3 bases lay outside the gene matches. From germline, CDR1 is SEHNR and CDR2 FQNEAQ (reference sequence). This CDR3 is built from 11 residues.

This clonotype was picked up one time. This rearrangement joins TRBV4-3 to TRBJ1-2, with a possible D match to TRBD1 (5 bases). Germline V lookup: CDR1 LGHNA, CDR2 YSLEER. The V and J ends lost 1 base and 2 bases respectively, with 17 bases between them. The CDR3 covers 17 residues. CDR3 sequence: CASSQGGTGSINYGYTF. The CDR3 bases are TGCGCCAGCAGCCAAGGGGGAACAGGATCTATCAACTATGGCTACACCTTC.

This clonotype appeared a single time. In DNA, the CDR3 is TGTGCCATCAGTGCCCAGGGACTAGCGGGAGGAACCGGGGAGCTGTTTTTT. Residues: CAISAQGLAGGTGELFF. The chain combines TRBV10-3 with TRBJ2-2; 15 bases are a match to TRBD2. This CDR3 spans 17 amino acids. The V and J ends lost 4 bases and 5 bases, in that order; junction bases with no gene match: 5. CDR1 is ENHRY and CDR2 is SYGVKD in the germline V gene.

The rearrangement links TRBV11-3 to TRBJ1-1; D is perhaps TRBD1 (5 bases). Germline V gene sequence: CDR1 SGHNT, CDR2 YENEEA. Trimming took 4 bases from V and 0 from J, leaving 12 bases between them. The CDR3 sequence is 15 residues long. In nucleotides, the CDR3 is TGTGCCAGCAGCTCCGCCGGGGGGATGAACACTGAAGCTTTCTTT. Translating gives CASSSAGGMNTEAFF.

The gene calls are TRBV15 and TRBJ2-1; TRBD2 is a possible D gene (5 bases). CDR1 is LNHNV and CDR2 is YYDKDF in the germline V gene (reference sequence). CDR3 length: 15 amino acids. Trimming cost V 3 bases and J 8 bases, with 17 bases left between them. Written as DNA, the CDR3 is TGTGCCACCAGCAGTAACCCGGGTCCCGGGGATGAGCAGTTCTTC. Translated: CATSSNPGPGDEQFF. Using reference TRBV15 and TRBJ2-1 for the parts outside the CDR3, the full variable domain is DAMVIQNPRYQVTQFGKPVTLSCSQTLNHNVMYWYQQKSSQAPKLLFHYYDKDFNNEADTPDNFQSRRPNTSFCFLDIRSPGLGDTAMYLCATSSNPGPGDEQFFGPGTRLTVL.

The rearrangement uses TRBV2 and TRBJ2-5; the D is unclear. CDR3 length equals 12 residues. The germline V and J ends were trimmed by 7 bases and 5 bases, with 11 bases remaining between them. Germline V gene lookup returns CDR1 SNHLY and CDR2 FYNNEI. The CDR3 bases are TGTGCCAGCAAGGCACTTCCGGAGACCCAGTACTTC. Encoded protein: CASKALPETQYF.

The chain joins TRBV6-5 to TRBJ1-6; the D gene is possibly TRBD1 (5 bases). V was pared by 8 bases and J by 9 bases, with 20 bases between. Germline-derived CDR1 and CDR2 are MNHEY and SVGAGI. The CDR3 runs to 15 residues. CDR3 DNA: TGTGCCAGCTTGCCGAAACAGGTCTGGAGTTCACCCCTCCACTTT. Its protein is CASLPKQVWSSPLHF.

As for this clonotype: The junction departs from germline at one end; a sequencing error may be responsible. This chain links TRBV7-2 with TRBJ2-3, with D perhaps TRBD2 (5 bases). The CDR3 spans 14 residues. Per the germline V gene, CDR1 is SGHTA and CDR2 is FQGNSA. The CDR3 DNA reads as TGTGCCAACAGCTTCGGACTGGGTCCAGATACGCAGTATTTT. Translation: CANSFGLGPDTQYF.

This clonotype was counted between two and nine times. The rearrangement links TRBV20-1 to TRBJ2-3; possibly TRBD1 for D (8 bases). In germline, CDR1 is DFQATT, CDR2 SNEGSKA (reference sequence). This CDR3 spans 17 amino acids. The ends were cut back, 6 bases at V and 0 bases at J, with 22 bases in the middle. The CDR3 reads CSAPTAGHRGSTDTQYF. In DNA, the CDR3 is TGCAGTGCCCCAACAGCGGGGCACAGGGGGAGCACAGATACGCAGTATTTT.

This clonotype was observed at least ten times. The J gene is TRBJ1-6, the V gene TRBV12-3 or TRBV12-4; D is uncertain. The CDR3 loop spans 12 amino acids. The germline V and J ends were trimmed by 1 base and 8 bases, with 3 bases remaining between them. The CDR3 is CASSLEDSPLHF. The CDR3, as DNA: TGTGCCAGCAGTTTAGAGGATTCACCCCTCCACTTT.

The CDR3 reads CASSTRGFPPGANVLTF. Here the CDR3 DNA reads TGTGCCAGCAGCACACGGGGCTTCCCCCCTGGGGCCAACGTCCTGACTTTC. The chain joins TRBV7-2 to TRBJ2-6; D possibly matches TRBD1 or TRBD2 (5 bases each). V was pared by 5 bases and J by 2 bases, with 16 bases between. This CDR3 contains 17 residues. Germline CDR1 reads SGHTA; CDR2 reads FQGNSA.

V and J are TRBV5-1 and TRBJ2-7, with D possibly TRBD1 on 6 matching bases. The CDR3 length is 11 residues. Germline CDR1 is SGHRS and CDR2 is YFSETQ. V shed 6 bases and J shed 7 bases, with 11 bases lying between them. The CDR3 is CASNARGEQYF. CDR3 in DNA: TGCGCCAGCAACGCCAGGGGTGAGCAGTACTTC. Supplemented by reference TRBV5-1 and TRBJ2-7, the full variable domain reads KAGVTQTPRYLIKTRGQQVTLSCSPISGHRSVSWYQQTPGQGLQFLFEYFSETQRNKGNFPGRFSGRQFSNSRSEMNVSTLELGDSALYLCASNARGEQYFGPGTRLTVT.

This chain joins TRBV27 and TRBJ2-1, with 10 bases identical to TRBD1. V shed 2 bases, J shed 4 bases, and the junction held 5 bases outside the gene matches. This CDR3 region has 16 residues. Germline lookup yields CDR1 MNHEY and CDR2 SMNVEV (reference sequence). CDR3 DNA sequence: TGTGCCAGCAGTTTAGGGACAGGGGAGGGTTACAATGAGCAGTTCTTC. Its translation: CASSLGTGEGYNEQFF.

The chain carries TRBV27 and TRBJ1-5; no clear D gene. This CDR3 region has 13 residues. Trimming stripped 4 bases from V and 9 bases from J, with 13 bases between. Germline V gene data show CDR1 as MNHEY and CDR2 as SMNVEV (reference sequence). The CDR3 region has the DNA TGTGCCAGCAGTTACCGCGGGGAGGGGCCCCAGCATTTT. This sequence encodes CASSYRGEGPQHF.

This clonotype was detected only a few times. The chain is built from TRBV20-1 and TRBJ1-2; TRBD1 matches at 12 bases. CDR1 DFQATT and CDR2 SNEGSKA come from the germline V gene (reference sequence). The length of the CDR3 is 14 residues. Trimming removed 7 bases from V and 5 bases from J; junction bases left unmatched: 8. The chain's CDR3 is CSGKPGQGAYGYTF. The CDR3 nucleotides are TGCAGTGGGAAACCGGGACAGGGGGCTTATGGCTACACCTTC.

This rearrangement joins TRBV6-1 to TRBJ2-7; possibly TRBD2 for D (6 bases). Trimming cost V 1 base and J 1 base, with 8 bases left between them. The CDR3 contains 14 residues. The germline gives CDR1 MNHNS, CDR2 SASEGT. CDR3 DNA: TGTGCCAGCAGTGAAGGCGGGGTTTCCTACGAGCAGTACTTC. Its translation: CASSEGGVSYEQYF.

The DNA of the CDR3 is TGTGCCAGCAGCTCAATCCTTAGGCGGGAGCCATCCTACGAGCAGTACTTC. Amino acids: CASSSILRREPSYEQYF. This chain links TRBV6-2 or TRBV6-3 with TRBJ2-7; 7 bases match TRBD2. Trimming at V came to 6 bases and at J to 1 base, leaving 15 bases not matched to a gene. In germline, CDR1 is MNHEY, CDR2 SVGEGT. The CDR3 sequence is 17 residues long.